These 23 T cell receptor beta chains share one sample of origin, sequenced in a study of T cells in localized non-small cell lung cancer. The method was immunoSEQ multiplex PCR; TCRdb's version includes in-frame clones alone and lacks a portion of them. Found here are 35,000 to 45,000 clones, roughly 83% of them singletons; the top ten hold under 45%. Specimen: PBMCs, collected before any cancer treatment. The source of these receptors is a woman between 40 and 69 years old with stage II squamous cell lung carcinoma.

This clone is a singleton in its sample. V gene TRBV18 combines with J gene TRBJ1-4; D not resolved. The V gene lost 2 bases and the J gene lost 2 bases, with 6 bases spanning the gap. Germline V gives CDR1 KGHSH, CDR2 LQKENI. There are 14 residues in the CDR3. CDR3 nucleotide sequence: TGTGCCAGCTCACCAACGGCCACTAATGAAAAACTGTTTTTT. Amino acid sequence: CASSPTATNEKLFF.

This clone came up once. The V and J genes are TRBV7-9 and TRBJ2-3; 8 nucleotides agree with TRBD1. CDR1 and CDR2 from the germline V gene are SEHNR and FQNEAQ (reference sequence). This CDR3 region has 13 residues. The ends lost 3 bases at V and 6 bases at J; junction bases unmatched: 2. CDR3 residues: CASSFTGGDTQYF. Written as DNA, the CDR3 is TGTGCCAGCAGCTTTACAGGGGGTGATACGCAGTATTTT.

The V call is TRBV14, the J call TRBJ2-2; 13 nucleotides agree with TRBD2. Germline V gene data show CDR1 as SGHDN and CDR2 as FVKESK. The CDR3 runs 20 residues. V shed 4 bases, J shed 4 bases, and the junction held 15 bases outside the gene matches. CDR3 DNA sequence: TGTGCCAGCAGCCTGCGACGCGGACTAGCGGGAGTCGGGAGCACCGGGGAGCTGTTTTTT. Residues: CASSLRRGLAGVGSTGELFF. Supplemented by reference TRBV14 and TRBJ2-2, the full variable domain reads EAGVTQFPSHSVIEKGQTVTLRCDPISGHDNLYWYRRVMGKEIKFLLHFVKESKQDESGMPNNRFLAERTGGTYSTLKVQPAELEDSGVYFCASSLRRGLAGVGSTGELFFGEGSRLTVL.

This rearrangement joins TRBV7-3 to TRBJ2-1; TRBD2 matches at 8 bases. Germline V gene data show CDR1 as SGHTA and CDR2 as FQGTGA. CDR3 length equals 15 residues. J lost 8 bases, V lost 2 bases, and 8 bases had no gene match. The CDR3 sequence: CASSLPAGGHHEQFF. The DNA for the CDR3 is TGTGCCAGCAGCTTACCGGCGGGAGGTCATCATGAGCAGTTCTTC.

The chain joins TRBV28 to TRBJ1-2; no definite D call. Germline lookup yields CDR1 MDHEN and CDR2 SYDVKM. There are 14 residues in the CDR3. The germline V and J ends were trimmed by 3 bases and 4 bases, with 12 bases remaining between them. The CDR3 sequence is CASSFTTLFYGYTF. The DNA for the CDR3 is TGTGCCAGCAGTTTCACCACGTTATTCTATGGCTACACCTTC.

CDR3 amino acids: CSGAGTNEKLFF. The CDR3 DNA sequence: TGCAGCGGTGCAGGGACTAATGAAAAACTGTTTTTT. V gene TRBV29-1 combines with J gene TRBJ1-4; tentative D call: TRBD1 (5 bases). There are 12 residues in the CDR3. Per germline, CDR1 SQVTM and CDR2 ANQGSEA. V lost 7 bases to trimming and J lost 2 bases, with 8 bases between them.

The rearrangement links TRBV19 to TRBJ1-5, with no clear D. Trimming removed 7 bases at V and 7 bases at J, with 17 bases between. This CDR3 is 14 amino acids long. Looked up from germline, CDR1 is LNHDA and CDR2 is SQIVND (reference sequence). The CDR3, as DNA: TGTGCCAGTACCTTAGGACCTACACAGCAGCCCCAGCATTTT. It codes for CASTLGPTQQPQHF.

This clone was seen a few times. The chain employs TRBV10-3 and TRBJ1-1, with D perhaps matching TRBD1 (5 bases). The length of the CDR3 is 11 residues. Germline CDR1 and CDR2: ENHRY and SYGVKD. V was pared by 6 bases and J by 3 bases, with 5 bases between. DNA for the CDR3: TGTGCCATCAGGACAGACACTGAAGCTTTCTTT. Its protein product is CAIRTDTEAFF.

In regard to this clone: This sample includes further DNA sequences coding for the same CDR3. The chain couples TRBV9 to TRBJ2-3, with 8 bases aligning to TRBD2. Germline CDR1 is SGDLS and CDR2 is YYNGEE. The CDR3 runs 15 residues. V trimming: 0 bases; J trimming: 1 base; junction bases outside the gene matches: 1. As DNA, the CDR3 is TGTGCCAGCAGCGTAGACGGGGGGGGCACAGATACGCAGTATTTT. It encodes CASSVDGGGTDTQYF.

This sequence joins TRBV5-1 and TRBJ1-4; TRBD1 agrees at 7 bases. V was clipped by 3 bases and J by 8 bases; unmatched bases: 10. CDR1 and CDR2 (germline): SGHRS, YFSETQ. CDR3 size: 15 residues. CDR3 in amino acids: CASSSQGGQGEKLFF. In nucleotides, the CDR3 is TGCGCCAGCAGCTCACAAGGGGGCCAGGGGGAAAAACTGTTTTTT.

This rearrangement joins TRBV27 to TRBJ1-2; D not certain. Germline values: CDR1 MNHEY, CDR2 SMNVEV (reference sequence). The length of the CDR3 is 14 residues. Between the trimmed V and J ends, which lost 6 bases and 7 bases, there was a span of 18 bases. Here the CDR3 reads CASSLGSSKGGYTF. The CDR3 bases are TGTGCCAGCAGCCTCGGGTCCTCCAAGGGTGGCTACACCTTC.

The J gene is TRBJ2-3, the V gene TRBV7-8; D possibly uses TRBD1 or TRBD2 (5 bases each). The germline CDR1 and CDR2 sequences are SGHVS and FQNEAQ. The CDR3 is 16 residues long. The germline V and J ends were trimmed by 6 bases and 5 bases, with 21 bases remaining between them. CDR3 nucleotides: TGTGCCAGCAGACCCGGGACCCAGGGAAGGGTAGATACGCAGTATTTT. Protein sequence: CASRPGTQGRVDTQYF.

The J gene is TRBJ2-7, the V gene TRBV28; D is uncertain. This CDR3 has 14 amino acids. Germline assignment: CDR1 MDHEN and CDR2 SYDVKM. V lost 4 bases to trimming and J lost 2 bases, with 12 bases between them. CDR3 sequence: CASSYEVGPYEQYF. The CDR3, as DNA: TGTGCCAGCAGTTATGAGGTGGGTCCCTACGAGCAGTACTTC.

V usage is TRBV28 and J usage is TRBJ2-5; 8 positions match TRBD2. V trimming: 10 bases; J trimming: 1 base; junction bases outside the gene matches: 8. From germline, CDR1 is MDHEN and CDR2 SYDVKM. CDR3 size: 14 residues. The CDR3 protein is CATAESGGQETQYF. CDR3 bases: TGTGCCACCGCCGAAAGCGGGGGCCAAGAGACCCAGTACTTC.

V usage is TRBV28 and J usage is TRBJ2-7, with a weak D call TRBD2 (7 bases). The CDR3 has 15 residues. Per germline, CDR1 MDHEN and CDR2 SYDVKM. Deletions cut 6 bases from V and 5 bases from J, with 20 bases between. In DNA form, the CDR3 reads TGTGCCAGCAGAACGACGGGGGGCGCTTTCCACGAGCAGTACTTC. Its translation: CASRTTGGAFHEQYF.

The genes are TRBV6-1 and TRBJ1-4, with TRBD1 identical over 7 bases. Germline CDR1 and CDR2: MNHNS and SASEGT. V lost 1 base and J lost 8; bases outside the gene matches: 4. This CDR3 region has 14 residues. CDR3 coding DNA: TGTGCCAGCAGTGAAGAGACAGGGAGAGAAAAACTGTTTTTT. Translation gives CASSEETGREKLFF.

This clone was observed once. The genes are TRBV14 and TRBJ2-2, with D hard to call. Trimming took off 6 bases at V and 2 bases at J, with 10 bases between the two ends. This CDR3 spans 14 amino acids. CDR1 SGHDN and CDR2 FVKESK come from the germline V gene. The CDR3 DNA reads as TGTGCCAGCAGAGTAGGAATAAACACCGGGGAGCTGTTTTTT. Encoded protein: CASRVGINTGELFF. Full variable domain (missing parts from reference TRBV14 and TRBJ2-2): EAGVTQFPSHSVIEKGQTVTLRCDPISGHDNLYWYRRVMGKEIKFLLHFVKESKQDESGMPNNRFLAERTGGTYSTLKVQPAELEDSGVYFCASRVGINTGELFFGEGSRLTVL.

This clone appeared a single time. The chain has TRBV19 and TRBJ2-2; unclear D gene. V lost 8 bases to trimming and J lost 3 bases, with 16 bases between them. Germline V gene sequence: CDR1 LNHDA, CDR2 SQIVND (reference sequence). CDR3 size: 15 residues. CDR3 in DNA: TGTGCCAGTTTCTCGCTAGTTTCGTACACCGGGGAGCTGTTTTTT. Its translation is CASFSLVSYTGELFF.

The chain's CDR3 is CASRDTTARDRGGTQYF. CDR3 bases: TGTGCCAGTAGGGATACGACTGCACGGGACCGCGGAGGGACCCAGTACTTC. This chain links TRBV19 with TRBJ2-5; tentatively, D is TRBD1 or TRBD2 (5 bases each). Germline V CDR1 and CDR2: LNHDA, SQIVND (reference sequence). Trimming took off 6 bases at V and 7 bases at J, with 27 bases between the two ends. This CDR3 has 17 amino acids.

The DNA for the CDR3 is TGTGCCAGCGCACAGGATAACTATGGCTACACCTTC. Encoded protein: CASAQDNYGYTF. V gene TRBV2 combines with J gene TRBJ1-2; possible D gene TRBD1, 5 bases. The CDR3 is 12 amino acids. V lost 8 bases to trimming and J lost 1 base, with 8 bases between them. Germline V gene sequence: CDR1 SNHLY, CDR2 FYNNEI.

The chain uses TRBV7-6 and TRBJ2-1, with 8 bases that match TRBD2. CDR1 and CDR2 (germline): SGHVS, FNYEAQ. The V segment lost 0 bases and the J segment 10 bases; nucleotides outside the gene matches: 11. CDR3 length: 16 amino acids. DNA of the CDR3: TGTGCCAGCAGCTTAGCGGGAGAACTTAGCGGGGAGGAGCAGTTCTTC. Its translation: CASSLAGELSGEEQFF.

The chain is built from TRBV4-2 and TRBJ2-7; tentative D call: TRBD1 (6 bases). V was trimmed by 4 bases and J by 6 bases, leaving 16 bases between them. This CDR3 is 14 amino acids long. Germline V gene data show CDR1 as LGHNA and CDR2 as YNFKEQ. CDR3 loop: CASSPGTFGLEQYF. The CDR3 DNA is TGTGCCAGCAGCCCCGGGACATTTGGGCTCGAGCAGTACTTC.

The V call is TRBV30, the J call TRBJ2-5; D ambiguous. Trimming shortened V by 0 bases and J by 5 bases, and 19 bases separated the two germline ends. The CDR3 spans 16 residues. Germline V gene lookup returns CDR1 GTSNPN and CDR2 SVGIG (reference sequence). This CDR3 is CAWSVSPVDLWETQYF. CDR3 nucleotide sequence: TGTGCCTGGAGTGTATCACCTGTAGACCTCTGGGAGACCCAGTACTTC.